This record covers a single T cell receptor (beta chain). In the PCR, 60 Vbeta and 13 Jbeta primers were used. Assay used: immunoSEQ multiplex PCR; TCRdb lists only in-frame clones, some missing. The repertoire consists of more than 85,000 clones, with about 68% occurring once and the leading ten covering roughly an eighth. The sample comes from a study of cytomegalovirus exposure and HLA in healthy donors. Study as a whole: Ancestry clustering placed around four fifths of approximately 370 genotyped donors in the Caucasian-associated cluster.

V lost 3 bases and J lost 11, with 20 bases in between. Germline CDR1 reads SNHLY; CDR2 reads FYNNEI. The CDR3 extends over 16 amino acids. The sequenced sample consisted of PBMCs. The clonotype comes from a male donor in good health and CMV-seropositive. The V call is TRBV2, the J call TRBJ1-6, with TRBD1 as a possible D gene (5 bases). The CDR3 loop reads CASSEGPALPNPPLHF. The CDR3 nucleotides read TGTGCCAGCAGTGAGGGGCCGGCACTCCCAAATCCACCCCTCCACTTT.